Detailed here is one T cell receptor (beta chain). The antigen remains unidentified. The sample originates from a study of T cells in pancreatic ductal adenocarcinoma. Points from the study as a whole: The resected pancreatic cancer cohort was biased toward the minority with early-stage disease. Tumor-versus-blood clonality comparisons may be biased toward lower tumor diversity. Unique clonotypes were 8 to 10-fold more numerous in blood than in tumor. Blood clonality (around 0.072) did not differ significantly from tumor (roughly 0.1).

Selected pancreatic ductal adenocarcinoma patients had undergone surgery without neoadjuvant therapy. Assay used: immunoSEQ multiplex PCR; TCRdb lists only in-frame clones, some missing. The sample lists about 12,000 clones, 86% occurring once. The receptor comes from a human donor with pancreatic ductal adenocarcinoma. Sequencing was done on a sample of PBMCs.

In DNA form, the CDR3 reads TGTGCCAGCAGCTCGCAGGGGACCAACTATGGCTACACCTTC. Amino acid sequence: CASSSQGTNYGYTF. The chain joins TRBV7-2 to TRBJ1-2; D perhaps matches TRBD1 (6 bases). The CDR3 totals 14 residues. Germline V gene data show CDR1 as SGHTA and CDR2 as FQGNSA. Between the trimmed V and J ends, which lost 4 bases and 2 bases, there was a span of 11 bases.